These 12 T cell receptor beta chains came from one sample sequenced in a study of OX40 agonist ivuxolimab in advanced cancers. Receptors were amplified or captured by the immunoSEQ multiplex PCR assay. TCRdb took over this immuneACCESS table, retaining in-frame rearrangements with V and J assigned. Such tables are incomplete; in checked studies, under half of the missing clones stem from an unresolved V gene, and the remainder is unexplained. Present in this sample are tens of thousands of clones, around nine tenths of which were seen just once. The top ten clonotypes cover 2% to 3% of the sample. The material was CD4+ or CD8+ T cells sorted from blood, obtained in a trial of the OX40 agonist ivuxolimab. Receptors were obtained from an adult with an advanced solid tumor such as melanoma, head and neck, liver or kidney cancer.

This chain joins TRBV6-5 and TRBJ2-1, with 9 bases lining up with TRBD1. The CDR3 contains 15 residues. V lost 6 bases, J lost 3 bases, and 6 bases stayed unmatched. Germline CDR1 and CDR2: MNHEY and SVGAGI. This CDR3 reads CASSPGTGIYNEQFF. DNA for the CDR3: TGTGCCAGCAGCCCAGGGACAGGGATCTACAATGAGCAGTTCTTC.

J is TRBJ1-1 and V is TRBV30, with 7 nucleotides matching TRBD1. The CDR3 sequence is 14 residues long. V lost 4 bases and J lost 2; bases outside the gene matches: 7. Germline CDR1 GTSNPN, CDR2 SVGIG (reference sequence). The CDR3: CAWTGGLKNTEAFF. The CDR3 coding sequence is TGTGCCTGGACAGGGGGACTAAAAAACACTGAAGCTTTCTTT.

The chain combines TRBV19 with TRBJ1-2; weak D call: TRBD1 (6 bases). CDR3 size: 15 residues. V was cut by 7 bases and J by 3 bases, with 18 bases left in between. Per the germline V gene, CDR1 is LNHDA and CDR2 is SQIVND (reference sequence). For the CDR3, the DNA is TGTGCCAGTACCCGAAGGGGGAAAACTGACTATGGCTACACCTTC. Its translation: CASTRRGKTDYGYTF.

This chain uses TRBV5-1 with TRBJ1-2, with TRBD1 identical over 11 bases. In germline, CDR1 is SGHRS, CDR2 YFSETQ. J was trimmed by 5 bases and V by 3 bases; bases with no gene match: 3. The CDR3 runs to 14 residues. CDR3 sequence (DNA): TGCGCCAGCAGCTCCGGGACAGGGGGTTATGGCTACACCTTC. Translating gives CASSSGTGGYGYTF. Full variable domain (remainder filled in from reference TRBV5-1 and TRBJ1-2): KAGVTQTPRYLIKTRGQQVTLSCSPISGHRSVSWYQQTPGQGLQFLFEYFSETQRNKGNFPGRFSGRQFSNSRSEMNVSTLELGDSALYLCASSSGTGGYGYTFGSGTRLTVV.

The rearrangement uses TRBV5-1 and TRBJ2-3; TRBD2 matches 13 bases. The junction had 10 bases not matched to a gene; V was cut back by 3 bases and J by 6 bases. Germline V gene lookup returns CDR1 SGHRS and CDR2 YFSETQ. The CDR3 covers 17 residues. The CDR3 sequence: CASSSGTSGIPSDTQYF. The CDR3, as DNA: TGCGCCAGCAGCTCCGGGACTAGCGGGATCCCGAGTGATACGCAGTATTTT.

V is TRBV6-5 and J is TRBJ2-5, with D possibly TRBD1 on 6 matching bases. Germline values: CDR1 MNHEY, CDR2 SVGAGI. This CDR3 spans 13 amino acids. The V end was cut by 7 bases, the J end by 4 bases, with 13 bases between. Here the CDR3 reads CASKQGTGETQYF. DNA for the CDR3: TGTGCCAGCAAACAGGGAACGGGAGAGACCCAGTACTTC.

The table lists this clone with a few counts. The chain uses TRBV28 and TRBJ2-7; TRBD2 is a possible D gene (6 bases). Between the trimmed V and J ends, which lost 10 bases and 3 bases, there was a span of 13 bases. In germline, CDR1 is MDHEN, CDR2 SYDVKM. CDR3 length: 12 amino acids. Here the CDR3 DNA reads TGTGCCACCCGACTAGAGGTCTACGAGCAGTACTTC. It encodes CATRLEVYEQYF.

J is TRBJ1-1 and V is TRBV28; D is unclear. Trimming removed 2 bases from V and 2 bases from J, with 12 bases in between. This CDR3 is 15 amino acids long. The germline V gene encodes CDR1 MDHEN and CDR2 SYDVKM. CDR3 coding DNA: TGTGCCAGCAGTTTAGGTCGAGCGGAAAACACTGAAGCTTTCTTT. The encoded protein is CASSLGRAENTEAFF. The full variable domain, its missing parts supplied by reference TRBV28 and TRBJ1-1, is DVKVTQSSRYLVKRTGEKVFLECVQDMDHENMFWYRQDPGLGLRLIYFSYDVKMKEKGDIPEGYSVSREKKERFSLILESASTNQTSMYLCASSLGRAENTEAFFGQGTRLTVV.

DNA of the CDR3: TGTGCCAGCAGCTTAGGAGAGGTTGGCAATCAGCCCCAGCATTTT. Amino acid sequence: CASSLGEVGNQPQHF. The V and J genes are TRBV5-5 and TRBJ1-5; D ambiguous. V was trimmed by 2 bases and J by 2 bases, leaving 11 bases between them. There are 15 residues in the CDR3. Germline V gene lookup returns CDR1 SGHKS and CDR2 YYEKEE (reference sequence).

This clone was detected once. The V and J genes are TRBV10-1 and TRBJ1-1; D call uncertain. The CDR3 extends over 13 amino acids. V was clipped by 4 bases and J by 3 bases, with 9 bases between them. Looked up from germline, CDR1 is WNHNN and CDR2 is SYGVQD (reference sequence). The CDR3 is CASSVGLDTEAFF. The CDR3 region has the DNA TGCGCCAGCAGTGTAGGGCTAGACACTGAAGCTTTCTTT.

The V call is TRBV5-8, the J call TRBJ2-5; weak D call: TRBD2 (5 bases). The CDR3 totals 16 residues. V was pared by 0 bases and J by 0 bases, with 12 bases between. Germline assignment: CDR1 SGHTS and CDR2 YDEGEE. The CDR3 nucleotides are TGTGCCAGCAGCTTGGCTGGGTTCGGGAACCAAGAGACCCAGTACTTC. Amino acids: CASSLAGFGNQETQYF. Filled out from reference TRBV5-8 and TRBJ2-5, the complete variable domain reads EAGVTQSPTHLIKTRGQQATLRCSPISGHTSVYWYQQALGLGLQFLLWYDEGEERNRGNFPPRFSGRQFPNYSSELNVNALELEDSALYLCASSLAGFGNQETQYFGPGTRLLVL.

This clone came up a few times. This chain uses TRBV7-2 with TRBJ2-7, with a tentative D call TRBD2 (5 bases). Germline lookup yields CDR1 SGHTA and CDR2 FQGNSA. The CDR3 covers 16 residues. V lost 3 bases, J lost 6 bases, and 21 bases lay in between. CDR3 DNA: TGTGCCAGCAGCTTCGGGATGCCCCCCTCTACCCCCGAGCAGTACTTC. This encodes CASSFGMPPSTPEQYF.